This TCR beta chain was recovered during a study of chemoradiotherapy in HPV16-positive cancers (dated 2022 in TCRdb). About the investigation overall: Candidate HPV-specific T-cell clones and common TCR motifs were defined by functional T-cell assays performed on cells from a couple of HPV16-positive patients. TCR repertoires from 86 patients with HPV-related cancers were then used to track the candidate HPV-specific TCRs and motifs. The study asked whether T-cell immunity to the HPV oncoproteins E6 and E7 changes during chemoradiotherapy and whether this immunity affects survival.

Concerning this clone itself: What this receptor recognizes is not known. Base qualities were left out, and no much larger clone turns up one base away.

Repertoires were sampled repeatedly over the course of chemoradiotherapy so that clonal expansion in the tumor microenvironment could be followed. The CDR3 has 13 amino acids, counting the end cysteine and phenylalanine. Left in the record is the CDR3 DNA by itself, 39 bases read in frame from the first base. V loses 9 bases, J loses 8 bases, and the germline ends lie 16 bases apart. The germline V gene (reference sequence) gives CDR1 as LNHNV and CDR2 as YYDKDF. Results the study describes overall, beyond this receptor: Expansion of candidate HPV-specific clones and E7-related TCR motifs was observed in the tumor microenvironment during treatment, whereas no such expansion was observed for non-HPV-specific T cells. The survival association was reported for HPV16-positive patients, and the functional definition of HPV-specific T cells was derived from only two HPV16-positive patients. In HPV16-positive patients, expansion of HPV-responsive T cells during chemoradiotherapy was associated with improved recurrence-free survival.

The protocol used for the library was the immunoSEQ multiplex PCR assay. In TCRdb, the immuneACCESS table is reduced to in-frame sequences with V and J assigned. These tables do not hold every clone; where another copy was compared, an unresolved V gene accounts for under half, and the others remain unexplained. The sample table holds over 30,000 clones, of which approximately 86% were seen once. The top ten hold roughly 2.2% of the sample. Rearrangement joined TRBV15 to TRBJ1-4, with the D gene call left open. The TCR originated in a human donor with HPV-associated anogenital cancer. The sample consisted of blood, taken from a patient who underwent chemoradiotherapy. The CDR3 reads CATSMSGNEKLFF. The DNA is as follows: TGTGCCACATCTATGTCCGGGAACGAAAAACTGTTTTTT.